This TCR beta chain is drawn from a study of T-cell reconstitution after alpha-beta-depleted transplantation in children. This clonotype has just a few counts. Unique molecular identifiers were used in preparing the TCRbeta library. TCRdb called the PCR reads again in MiXCR, with one record for every CDR3 protein. The sample has fewer than 250,000 distinct CDR3 sequences, under 20% seen once; the top ten hold 35% to 50%. Trimming removed 0 bases from V and 2 bases from J; junction bases left unmatched: 20. Germline CDR1 MNHEY, CDR2 SVGEGT. The CDR3 length is 22 residues. This specimen was PBMCs, mostly from graft donor cells, taken 360 days after TCRalphabeta/CD19-depleted stem cell transplant. The clonotype comes from a male patient aged 2-15 years who had a stem cell transplant for acute lymphoblastic leukemia, so the T cells may come from the graft donor. This chain uses TRBV6-2 or TRBV6-3 with TRBJ2-7; 12 positions match TRBD1. Written as DNA, the CDR3 is TGTGCCAGCAGTTACTCCTCTGGTAGGATTTCTATCCGGGACAGGGGGCCCTACGAGCAGTACTTC. It encodes CASSYSSGRISIRDRGPYEQYF.